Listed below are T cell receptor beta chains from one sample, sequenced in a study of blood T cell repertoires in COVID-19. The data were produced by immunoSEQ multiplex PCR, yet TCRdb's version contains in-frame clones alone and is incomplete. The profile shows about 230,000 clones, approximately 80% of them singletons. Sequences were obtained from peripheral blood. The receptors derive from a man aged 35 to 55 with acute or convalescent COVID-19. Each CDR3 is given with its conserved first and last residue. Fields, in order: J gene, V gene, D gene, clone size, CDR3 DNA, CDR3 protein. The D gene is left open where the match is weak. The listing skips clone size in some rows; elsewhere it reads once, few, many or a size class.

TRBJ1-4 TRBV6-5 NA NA TGTGCCAGCAGGACCCCCGACAGACCTAATGAAAAACTGTTTTTT CASRTPDRPNEKLFF
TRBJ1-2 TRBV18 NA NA TGTGCCAGCTCACCACGTTGGGTCCAGGGCTTCTATGGCTACACCTTC CASSPRWVQGFYGYTF
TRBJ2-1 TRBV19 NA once TGTGCCAGTAGTAGAGGGGGGGTCCCTCGCGATGAGCAGTTCTTC CASSRGGVPRDEQFF
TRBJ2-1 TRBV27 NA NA TGTGCCAGCAGTTCGGGGTTTGGTAAGCAGTTCTTC CASSSGFGKQFF
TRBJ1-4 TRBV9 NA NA TGTGCCAGCAGCGTAGAGGGGGGCGGGAGTCATGAAAAACTGTTTTTT CASSVEGGGSHEKLFF
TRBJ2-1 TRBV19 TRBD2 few TGTGCCAGTAGACAAGAATTTTCCCCGGGACTATCCTCCTACAATGAGCAGTTCTTC CASRQEFSPGLSSYNEQFF
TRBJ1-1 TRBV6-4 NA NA TGTGCCAGCAGTGATGTAGAGGGCACTGAAGCTTTCTTT CASSDVEGTEAFF
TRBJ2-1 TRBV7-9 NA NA TGTGCCAGCAGCTTAGCCGGGACTCGGAATGAGCAGTTCTTC CASSLAGTRNEQFF
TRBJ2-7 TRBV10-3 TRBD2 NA TGTGCCATCTCCGGGACTAGCGGCTCCTACGAGCAGTACTTC CAISGTSGSYEQYF
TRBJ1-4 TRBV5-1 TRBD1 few TGCGCCAGCAGCTTACGCGGGACAGGGGGGGAAAAACTGTTTTTT CASSLRGTGGEKLFF
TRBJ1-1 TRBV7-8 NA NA TGTGCCAGCAGCTTTTCCAGGGGAGGGAGCACTGAAGCTTTCTTT CASSFSRGGSTEAFF
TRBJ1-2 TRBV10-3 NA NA TGTGCCATCAACCCCGCCGGGGGGGAATATGGCTACACCTTC CAINPAGGEYGYTF
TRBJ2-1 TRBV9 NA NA TGTGCCAGCAGCGTAGGGCTAGCGAGGAATGAGCAGTTCTTC CASSVGLARNEQFF
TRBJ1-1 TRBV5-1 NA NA TGCGCCAGCAGCGGCGAAGGGGGAACTGAAGCTTTCTTT CASSGEGGTEAFF
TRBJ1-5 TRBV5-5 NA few TGTGCCAGCAGCCCCATCGGGGGGGGCAATCAGCCCCAGCATTTT CASSPIGGGNQPQHF
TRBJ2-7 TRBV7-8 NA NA TGTGCCAGCAGCACCCGGTCCGACGGGAGTTCAGCCTACTTC CASSTRSDGSSAYF
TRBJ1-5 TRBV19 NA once TGTGCCAGTAGTCCCGCCCAGGGGCGGCATCAGCCCCAGCATTTT CASSPAQGRHQPQHF
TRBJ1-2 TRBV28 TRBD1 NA TGTGCCAGCAGTTCGAACCTCCGGACAGGGAGCGGGGACACCTTC CASSSNLRTGSGDTF
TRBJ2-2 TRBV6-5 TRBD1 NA TGTGCCAGCGCGCAGGGGGCAGGAACCGGGGAGCTGTTTTTT CASAQGAGTGELFF
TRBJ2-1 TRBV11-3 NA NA TGTGCCAGCAGCTTAAGGCGGCAAACCTCCAATGAGCAGTTCTTC CASSLRRQTSNEQFF
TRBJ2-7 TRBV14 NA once TGTGCCAGCAGCCCCACTTTTAACAGGCAGTTAGTTGTGCAGTACTTC CASSPTFNRQLVVQYF
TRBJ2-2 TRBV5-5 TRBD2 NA TGTGCCAGCAGCTTGGGACTAGCGGGAGGCGGGGGCACCGGGGAGCTGTTTTTT CASSLGLAGGGGTGELFF
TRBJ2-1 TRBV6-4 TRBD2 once TGTGCCAGCAGTGCCAGGGGACTAGCGGGAGGGAGCTCCTACAATGAGCAGTTCTTC CASSARGLAGGSSYNEQFF
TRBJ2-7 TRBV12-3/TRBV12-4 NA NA TGTGCCAGCAGTTTACTCGCGTACTACGAGCAGTACTTC CASSLLAYYEQYF
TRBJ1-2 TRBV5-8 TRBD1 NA TGTGCCAGCAGCTTACAGGGGGCGGACTATGGCTACACCTTC CASSLQGADYGYTF
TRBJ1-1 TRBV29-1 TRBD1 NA TGCAGCGTTGAAGATTCGACAGGGACCGTGAACACTGAAGCTTTCTTT CSVEDSTGTVNTEAFF
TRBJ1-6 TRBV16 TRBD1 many TGTGCCAGCAGCCATCCAGGACAGGGGACTAGGCCCCTCCACTTT CASSHPGQGTRPLHF
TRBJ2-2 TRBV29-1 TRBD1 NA TGCAGCGCGGTAGGACAGGGCGACACCGGGGAGCTGTTTTTT CSAVGQGDTGELFF
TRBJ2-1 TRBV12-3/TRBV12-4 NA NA TGTGCCAGCTCGGACTCCCAGATGGATGAGCAGTTCTTC CASSDSQMDEQFF
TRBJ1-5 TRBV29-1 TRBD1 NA TGCAGCGTTGCACAGGGGGCCTGGCAGCCCCAGCATTTT CSVAQGAWQPQHF
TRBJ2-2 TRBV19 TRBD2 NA TGTGCCAGTAGTTCAGGGGCGACTAGCGGCTGGACCGGGGAGCTGTTTTTT CASSSGATSGWTGELFF
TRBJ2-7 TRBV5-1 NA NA TGCGCCAGCAGCTTGGACTTCACGGGAATCTCCTACGAGCAGTACTTC CASSLDFTGISYEQYF
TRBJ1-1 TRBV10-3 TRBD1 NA TGTGCCATCAGTACCGGGACAGGGAGCACTGAAGCTTTCTTT CAISTGTGSTEAFF
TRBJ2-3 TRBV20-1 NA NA TGCAGTGCCTCAGGGGTCGATACGCAGTATTTT CSASGVDTQYF
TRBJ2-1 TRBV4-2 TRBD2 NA TGTGCCAGCAGCCAAGCGACTAGCGCGCGATACAACAATGAGCAGTTCTTC CASSQATSARYNNEQFF
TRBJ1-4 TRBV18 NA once TGTGCCAGCTCACCTGCGGGGGGGCTGGCTAATGAAAAACTGTTTTTT CASSPAGGLANEKLFF
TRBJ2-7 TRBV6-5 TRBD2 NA TGTGCCGGGGGGACTAGCGGGAGGGGCTCCTACGAGCAGTACTTC CAGGTSGRGSYEQYF
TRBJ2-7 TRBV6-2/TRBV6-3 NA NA TGTGCCAGCACCCCTGGAGGGCAGGGTGGCTACGAGCAGTACTTC CASTPGGQGGYEQYF
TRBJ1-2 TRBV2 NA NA TGTGCCAGCAGGTTAAAGGGGATGCCCTTGAGAGGCTACACCTTC CASRLKGMPLRGYTF
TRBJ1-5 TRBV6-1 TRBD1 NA TGTGCCAGCAGTGGGGGACAGGGGCGCCCTTATAGCAATCAGCCCCAGCATTTT CASSGGQGRPYSNQPQHF
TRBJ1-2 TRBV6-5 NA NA TGTGCCAGCAGTTACTCGGGACCGGGGGATGGCTACACCTTC CASSYSGPGDGYTF
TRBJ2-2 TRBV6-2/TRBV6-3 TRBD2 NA TGTGCCAGCAGCTGGGGACTATTAGTAGGGGAGCTGTTTTTT CASSWGLLVGELFF
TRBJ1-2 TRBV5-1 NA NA TGCGCCAGCAGCAAGAATACAGGGAGAAAAGCTAACTATGGCTACACCTTC CASSKNTGRKANYGYTF
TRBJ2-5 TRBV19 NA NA TGTGCCAGTAGTATTGCGGGAAGCGAGACCCAGTACTTC CASSIAGSETQYF
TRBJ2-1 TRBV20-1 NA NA TGCAGTGCTAGTTTGGTCAGCGCCTCCTACAATGAGCAGTTCTTC CSASLVSASYNEQFF
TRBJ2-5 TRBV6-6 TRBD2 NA TGTGCCAGCAGTCCGGGACTAGCGGGACTTGAGACCCAGTACTTC CASSPGLAGLETQYF
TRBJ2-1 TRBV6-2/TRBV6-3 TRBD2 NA TGTGCCAGCAGTTACTCACTAGCGGGAGGTGAGCAGTTCTTC CASSYSLAGGEQFF
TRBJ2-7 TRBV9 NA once TGTGCCAGCAGCGTTCAACCGGCTAGCTCCTACGAGCAGTACTTC CASSVQPASSYEQYF
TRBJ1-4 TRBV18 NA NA TGTGCCAGCTCATCCCAGGGGTCGGATGAAAAACTGTTTTTT CASSSQGSDEKLFF
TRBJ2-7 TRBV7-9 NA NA TGTGCCAGCAGCTTACTGACAGCCCATTCCTACGAGCAGTACTTC CASSLLTAHSYEQYF
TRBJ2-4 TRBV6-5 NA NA TGTGCCAGCAGTTACGCGAACATTCAGTACTTC CASSYANIQYF
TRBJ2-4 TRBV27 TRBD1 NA TGTGCCAGCAGACAGGGACAGGGGGAGTACTTC CASRQGQGEYF
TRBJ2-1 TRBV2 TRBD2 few TGTGCCAGCAACGAGGGAGTGGGAGGGTTAGACAATGAGCAGTTCTTC CASNEGVGGLDNEQFF
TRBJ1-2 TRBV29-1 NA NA TGCAGCGTTGAAGGAGAAGATTATGGCTACACCTTC CSVEGEDYGYTF
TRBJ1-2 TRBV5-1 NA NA TGCGCCAGCAGCCCCAGGGAAGTGGATGGCTACACCTTC CASSPREVDGYTF
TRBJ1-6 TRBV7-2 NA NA TGTGCCACCAGCCCTGATGGGGGGGGACCACCCCTCCACTTT CATSPDGGGPPLHF
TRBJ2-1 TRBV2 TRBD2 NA TGTGCCAGCAGAGGACTAGCGGGAGGCCCCAATGAGCAGTTCTTC CASRGLAGGPNEQFF
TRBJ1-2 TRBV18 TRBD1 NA TGTGCCAGCTCACCACAGCCGGGACAGCAAACAAGAGGAAATGGCTACACCTTC CASSPQPGQQTRGNGYTF
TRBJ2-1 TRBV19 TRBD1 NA TGTGCCAGTAGGGTACAGGGGGCTGATGAGCAGTTCTTC CASRVQGADEQFF
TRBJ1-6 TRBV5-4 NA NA TGTGCCAGCAGCTCCCGGAGAAGCCAATCACCCCTCCACTTT CASSSRRSQSPLHF